A selection of T cell receptor beta chains follows, all from one sample in a study of control samples from healthy donors and cancer patients. The protocol was immunoSEQ multiplex PCR, while the TCRdb copy is restricted to in-frame clones and leaves out a portion. This sample has 120,000 to 150,000 clones, with roughly 93% found just once. Sequences were obtained from blood. The receptors come from a man aged 18 to 29 in good health. Each CDR3 is given with its conserved first and last residue. D genes are given only for firm matches. Some rows mark clone size as missing; the rest say once, few, many or name a class of expanded clone.

d_gene: TRBD2
v_gene: TRBV7-2
j_gene: TRBJ2-3
abundance: NA
CDR3nt: TGTGCCAGCAGCTCAAATAGCGGGAGGGGAGATACGCAGTATTTT
CDR3aa: CASSSNSGRGDTQYF

d_gene: NA
v_gene: TRBV2
j_gene: TRBJ1-1
abundance: NA
CDR3nt: TGTGCCAGCAGTGTCCCCCCTCGGGGCGACACTGAAGCTTTCTTT
CDR3aa: CASSVPPRGDTEAFF

d_gene: NA
v_gene: TRBV3-1/TRBV3-2
j_gene: TRBJ1-1
abundance: NA
CDR3nt: TGTGCCAGCAGCCAAGTCAGTGCGGGCCCAGCTTTCTTT
CDR3aa: CASSQVSAGPAFF

d_gene: TRBD1
v_gene: TRBV28
j_gene: TRBJ2-7
abundance: NA
CDR3nt: TGTGCCAGCGTTGCCCCGAGACAGGGCCCCTCGCGGCAGTACTTC
CDR3aa: CASVAPRQGPSRQYF

d_gene: TRBD1
v_gene: TRBV12-3/TRBV12-4
j_gene: TRBJ2-5
abundance: NA
CDR3nt: TGTGCCAGCAGTAGGGACAGGGGACAGACCCAGTACTTC
CDR3aa: CASSRDRGQTQYF

d_gene: NA
v_gene: TRBV2
j_gene: TRBJ2-2
abundance: NA
CDR3nt: TGTGCCATTAGGACCCCCACCGGGGAGCTGTTTTTT
CDR3aa: CAIRTPTGELFF

d_gene: NA
v_gene: TRBV4-1
j_gene: TRBJ1-2
abundance: once
CDR3nt: TGCGCCAGCAGCCAAGGCCCGGGACCGGGAGATGGCTACACCTTC
CDR3aa: CASSQGPGPGDGYTF

d_gene: TRBD1
v_gene: TRBV5-1
j_gene: TRBJ2-1
abundance: once
CDR3nt: TGCGCCAGCAGCCCCGGGACAGGGATTGAGCAGTTCTTC
CDR3aa: CASSPGTGIEQFF

d_gene: NA
v_gene: TRBV5-4
j_gene: TRBJ1-2
abundance: NA
CDR3nt: TGTGCCAGCAGCTTGGAGGGAGGAGATAGGTATGGCTACACCTTC
CDR3aa: CASSLEGGDRYGYTF

d_gene: TRBD1
v_gene: TRBV5-1
j_gene: TRBJ2-2
abundance: NA
CDR3nt: TGCGCCAGCAGCTTATTTGCGGGACAGGGGAACACCGGGGAGCTGTTTTTT
CDR3aa: CASSLFAGQGNTGELFF

d_gene: NA
v_gene: TRBV24-1
j_gene: TRBJ2-7
abundance: NA
CDR3nt: TGTGCCACCAGTGTCTCGGGGACGAAGGGCGTTGACGACGAGCAGTACTTC
CDR3aa: CATSVSGTKGVDDEQYF

d_gene: TRBD1
v_gene: TRBV5-5
j_gene: TRBJ2-7
abundance: NA
CDR3nt: TGTGCCAGCAGCCCCGCCGCAGGGGGCCATAACGAGCAGTACTTC
CDR3aa: CASSPAAGGHNEQYF

d_gene: NA
v_gene: TRBV6-5
j_gene: TRBJ1-4
abundance: NA
CDR3nt: TGTGCCAGCAGTAGTGCAGGCCCGTTTGAAAAACTGTTTTTT
CDR3aa: CASSSAGPFEKLFF

d_gene: NA
v_gene: TRBV5-1
j_gene: TRBJ1-2
abundance: NA
CDR3nt: TGCGCCAGCAGCTTTAACGGGCTAACTAACTATGGCTACACCTTC
CDR3aa: CASSFNGLTNYGYTF

d_gene: TRBD1
v_gene: TRBV7-8
j_gene: TRBJ2-6
abundance: NA
CDR3nt: TGTGCCAGCAGCTTCGACAGGGGTGCTGGGGCCAACGTCCTGACTTTC
CDR3aa: CASSFDRGAGANVLTF

d_gene: NA
v_gene: TRBV5-6
j_gene: TRBJ2-3
abundance: NA
CDR3nt: TGTGCCAGCAGCTTGGACCTAGCAGATACGCAGTATTTT
CDR3aa: CASSLDLADTQYF

d_gene: NA
v_gene: TRBV7-9
j_gene: TRBJ2-6
abundance: NA
CDR3nt: TGTGCCAGCAGCATAATGGGGTTGACAGCCCGGGCCAACGTCCTGACTTTC
CDR3aa: CASSIMGLTARANVLTF

d_gene: NA
v_gene: TRBV4-1
j_gene: TRBJ1-2
abundance: NA
CDR3nt: TGCGCCAGCAGCCCGATTTCGGGGTACTATGGCTACACCTTC
CDR3aa: CASSPISGYYGYTF

d_gene: NA
v_gene: TRBV11-2
j_gene: TRBJ2-7
abundance: NA
CDR3nt: TGTGCCAGCAGCTTTCGGTCAGTATCCTACGAGCAGTACTTC
CDR3aa: CASSFRSVSYEQYF

d_gene: TRBD1
v_gene: TRBV27
j_gene: TRBJ2-3
abundance: NA
CDR3nt: TGTGCCAGCAGAACCGGGACAGTGAGCACAGATACGCAGTATTTT
CDR3aa: CASRTGTVSTDTQYF

d_gene: TRBD2
v_gene: TRBV19
j_gene: TRBJ2-7
abundance: NA
CDR3nt: TGTGCCAGTAGTAGGGGCGGGGGGATCTGGGACGAGCAGTACTTC
CDR3aa: CASSRGGGIWDEQYF

d_gene: NA
v_gene: TRBV30
j_gene: TRBJ1-5
abundance: NA
CDR3nt: TGTGCCTGGACCTCAGGGAGCGGCAATCAGCCCCAGCATTTT
CDR3aa: CAWTSGSGNQPQHF

d_gene: TRBD1
v_gene: TRBV5-4
j_gene: TRBJ2-3
abundance: NA
CDR3nt: TGTGCCAGCAGCTTAGATCATTCGGGACAGGGTTTCACAGATACGCAGTATTTT
CDR3aa: CASSLDHSGQGFTDTQYF

d_gene: NA
v_gene: TRBV19
j_gene: TRBJ2-5
abundance: NA
CDR3nt: TGTGCCAGTAGTAAACAGGGTCAAGAGACCCAGTACTTC
CDR3aa: CASSKQGQETQYF

d_gene: TRBD1
v_gene: TRBV5-6
j_gene: TRBJ1-2
abundance: NA
CDR3nt: TGTGCCAGCAGCCGCGACAGGGTCGGGGGCTACACCTTC
CDR3aa: CASSRDRVGGYTF

d_gene: NA
v_gene: TRBV3-1/TRBV3-2
j_gene: TRBJ2-3
abundance: once
CDR3nt: TGTGCCAGCAGCCTCCTCGGGGCCCCAAATACGCAGTATTTT
CDR3aa: CASSLLGAPNTQYF

d_gene: NA
v_gene: TRBV28
j_gene: TRBJ1-1
abundance: few
CDR3nt: TGTGCCAGCAGTTCACACATTGAAGCTTTCTTT
CDR3aa: CASSSHIEAFF

d_gene: TRBD1
v_gene: TRBV9
j_gene: TRBJ2-1
abundance: NA
CDR3nt: TGTGCCAGCAGCGCTCGGGACAGCTCCTACAATGAGCAGTTCTTC
CDR3aa: CASSARDSSYNEQFF

d_gene: TRBD1
v_gene: TRBV6-5
j_gene: TRBJ1-6
abundance: few
CDR3nt: TGTGCCAGCATGTCGTCCGAGACAGGGACCTTCCACTTT
CDR3aa: CASMSSETGTFHF

d_gene: TRBD1
v_gene: TRBV25-1
j_gene: TRBJ1-2
abundance: NA
CDR3nt: TGTGCCAGCGCAGGGACAGTCTATGGCTACACCTTC
CDR3aa: CASAGTVYGYTF

d_gene: NA
v_gene: TRBV2
j_gene: TRBJ2-2
abundance: NA
CDR3nt: TGTGCCAGCGCCTACAGGGAACACGGGGAGCTGTTTTTT
CDR3aa: CASAYREHGELFF

d_gene: NA
v_gene: TRBV7-3
j_gene: TRBJ2-1
abundance: NA
CDR3nt: TGTGCCAGCAGCCCTCAGACCAGTTCCCACAATGAGCAGTTCTTC
CDR3aa: CASSPQTSSHNEQFF

d_gene: TRBD2
v_gene: TRBV4-3
j_gene: TRBJ2-5
abundance: once
CDR3nt: TGCGCCAGCAGCCGAACTAGCGGGAGTGAGACCCAGTACTTC
CDR3aa: CASSRTSGSETQYF

d_gene: NA
v_gene: TRBV4-1
j_gene: TRBJ1-1
abundance: NA
CDR3nt: TGCGCCAGCAGCCTTGCGCCTGGAGCGGACACTGAAGCTTTCTTT
CDR3aa: CASSLAPGADTEAFF

d_gene: NA
v_gene: TRBV7-9
j_gene: TRBJ2-2
abundance: NA
CDR3nt: TGTGCCAGCAGCCCCGGGACATCCACCGGGGAGCTGTTTTTT
CDR3aa: CASSPGTSTGELFF

d_gene: NA
v_gene: TRBV24-1
j_gene: TRBJ1-5
abundance: once
CDR3nt: TGTGCCACCAGTGAAGGGGGTCGGAGTCAGCCCCAGCATTTT
CDR3aa: CATSEGGRSQPQHF

d_gene: NA
v_gene: TRBV30
j_gene: TRBJ1-2
abundance: NA
CDR3nt: TGTGCCTGGAGTTTGGAGGGATACGGCTACACCTTC
CDR3aa: CAWSLEGYGYTF

d_gene: NA
v_gene: TRBV24-1
j_gene: TRBJ2-2
abundance: NA
CDR3nt: TGTGCCACCTCAGCGGCAGCCGGGGAGCTGTTTTTT
CDR3aa: CATSAAAGELFF

d_gene: NA
v_gene: TRBV30
j_gene: TRBJ1-5
abundance: NA
CDR3nt: TGTGCCTGGAGTTTTGATAGCAATCAGCCCCAGCATTTT
CDR3aa: CAWSFDSNQPQHF

d_gene: TRBD1
v_gene: TRBV19
j_gene: TRBJ1-2
abundance: NA
CDR3nt: TGTGCCAGTAGCAGGGACAGGGCCTACTATGGCTACACCTTC
CDR3aa: CASSRDRAYYGYTF

d_gene: TRBD2
v_gene: TRBV12-5
j_gene: TRBJ2-1
abundance: NA
CDR3nt: TGTGCTAGTGTCCCGACTAGCGGGGACAATGAGCAGTTCTTC
CDR3aa: CASVPTSGDNEQFF

d_gene: TRBD2
v_gene: TRBV2
j_gene: TRBJ2-1
abundance: NA
CDR3nt: TGTGCCAGCAGCCCACCTCGGAGTAGCGGGGGCAGAAATGAGCAGTTCTTC
CDR3aa: CASSPPRSSGGRNEQFF

d_gene: NA
v_gene: TRBV5-6
j_gene: TRBJ2-2
abundance: NA
CDR3nt: TGTGCCAGCAGCCTCGACAGGAGCTACACCGGGGAGCTGTTTTTT
CDR3aa: CASSLDRSYTGELFF

d_gene: NA
v_gene: TRBV9
j_gene: TRBJ1-2
abundance: NA
CDR3nt: TGTGCCAGCAGCGCGCTGCAGTCCCTTGACTATGGCTACACCTTC
CDR3aa: CASSALQSLDYGYTF

d_gene: NA
v_gene: TRBV6-2/TRBV6-3
j_gene: TRBJ2-4
abundance: NA
CDR3nt: TGTGCCAGCAGTTACTCGACCGCTACCCAGTACTTC
CDR3aa: CASSYSTATQYF

d_gene: TRBD2
v_gene: TRBV6-1
j_gene: TRBJ2-3
abundance: once
CDR3nt: TGTGCCAGCAGTGAAGGGGGACTAGCGGCCACAGATACGCAGTATTTT
CDR3aa: CASSEGGLAATDTQYF

d_gene: NA
v_gene: TRBV10-3
j_gene: TRBJ2-5
abundance: NA
CDR3nt: TGTGCCATCAGTGAGAGGGCAGGGGAACAAGAGACCCAGTACTTC
CDR3aa: CAISERAGEQETQYF

d_gene: NA
v_gene: TRBV2
j_gene: TRBJ1-1
abundance: NA
CDR3nt: TGTGCCAGCAGGGAGGGAATCTTGAACACTGAAGCTTTCTTT
CDR3aa: CASREGILNTEAFF

d_gene: NA
v_gene: TRBV5-6
j_gene: TRBJ1-1
abundance: NA
CDR3nt: TGTGCCAGCAGCTTGGGTGGGAGGGGAGAAGCTTTCTTT
CDR3aa: CASSLGGRGEAFF